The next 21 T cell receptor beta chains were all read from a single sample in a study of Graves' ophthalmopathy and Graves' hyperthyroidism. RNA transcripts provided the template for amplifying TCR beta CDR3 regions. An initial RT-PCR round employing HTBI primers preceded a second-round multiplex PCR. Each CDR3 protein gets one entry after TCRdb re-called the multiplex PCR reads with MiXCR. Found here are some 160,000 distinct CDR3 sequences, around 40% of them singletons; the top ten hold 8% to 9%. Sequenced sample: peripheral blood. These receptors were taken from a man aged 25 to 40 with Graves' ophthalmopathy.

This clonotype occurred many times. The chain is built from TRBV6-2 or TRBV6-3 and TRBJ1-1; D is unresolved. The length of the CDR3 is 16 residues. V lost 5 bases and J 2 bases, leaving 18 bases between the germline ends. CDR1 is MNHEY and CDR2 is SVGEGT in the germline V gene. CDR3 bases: TGTGCCAGCAGTACCGGTATCGGACGGGGAAACACTGAAGCTTTCTTT. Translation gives CASSTGIGRGNTEAFF.

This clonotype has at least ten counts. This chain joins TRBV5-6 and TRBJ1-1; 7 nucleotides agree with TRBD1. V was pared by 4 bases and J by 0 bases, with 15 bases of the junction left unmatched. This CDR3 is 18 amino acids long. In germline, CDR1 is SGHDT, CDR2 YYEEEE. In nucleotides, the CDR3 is TGTGCCAGCAGCCAGGGGGTGGGCATCCCCCTTATGAACACTGAAGCTTTCTTT. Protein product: CASSQGVGIPLMNTEAFF.

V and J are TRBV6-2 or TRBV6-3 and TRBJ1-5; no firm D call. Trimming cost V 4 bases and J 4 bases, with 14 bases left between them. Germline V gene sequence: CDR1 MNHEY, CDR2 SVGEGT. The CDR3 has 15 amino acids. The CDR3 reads CASSLVGGGNQPQHF. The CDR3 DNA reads TGTGCCAGCAGTTTGGTCGGAGGAGGAAATCAGCCCCAGCATTTT.

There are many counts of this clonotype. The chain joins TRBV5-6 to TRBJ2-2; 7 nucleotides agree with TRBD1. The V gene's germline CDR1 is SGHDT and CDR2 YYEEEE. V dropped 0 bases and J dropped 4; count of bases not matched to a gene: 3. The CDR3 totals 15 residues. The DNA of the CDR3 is TGTGCCAGCAGCTTGGGGGGGACAGCCACCGGGGAGCTGTTTTTT. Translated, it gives CASSLGGTATGELFF.

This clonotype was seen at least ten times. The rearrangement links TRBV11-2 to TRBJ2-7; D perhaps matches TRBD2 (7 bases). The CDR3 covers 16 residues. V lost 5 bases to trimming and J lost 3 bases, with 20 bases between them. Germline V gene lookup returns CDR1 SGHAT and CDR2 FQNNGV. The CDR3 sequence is CASSQTSGGGIYEQYF. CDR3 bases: TGTGCCAGCAGCCAGACGAGCGGCGGGGGCATCTACGAGCAGTACTTC.

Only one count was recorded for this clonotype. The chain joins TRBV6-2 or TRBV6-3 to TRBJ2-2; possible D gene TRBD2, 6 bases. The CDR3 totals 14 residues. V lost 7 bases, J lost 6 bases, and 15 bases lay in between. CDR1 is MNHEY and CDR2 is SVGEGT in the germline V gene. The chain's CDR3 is CASTRDSSAGELFF. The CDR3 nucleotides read TGTGCCAGCACCCGGGACTCCTCGGCCGGGGAGCTGTTTTTT.

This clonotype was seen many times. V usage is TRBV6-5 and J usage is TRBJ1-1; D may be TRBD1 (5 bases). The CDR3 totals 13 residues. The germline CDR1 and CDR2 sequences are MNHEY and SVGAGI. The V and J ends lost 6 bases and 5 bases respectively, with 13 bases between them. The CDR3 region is CASRQGVGTEAFF. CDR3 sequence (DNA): TGTGCCAGCAGGCAGGGAGTAGGAACTGAAGCTTTCTTT.

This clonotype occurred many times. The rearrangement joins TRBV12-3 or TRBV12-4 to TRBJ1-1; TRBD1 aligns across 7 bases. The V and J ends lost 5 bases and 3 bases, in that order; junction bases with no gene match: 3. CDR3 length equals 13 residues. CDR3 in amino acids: CASSRTGDTEAFF. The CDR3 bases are TGTGCCAGCAGTCGCACAGGGGACACTGAAGCTTTCTTT.

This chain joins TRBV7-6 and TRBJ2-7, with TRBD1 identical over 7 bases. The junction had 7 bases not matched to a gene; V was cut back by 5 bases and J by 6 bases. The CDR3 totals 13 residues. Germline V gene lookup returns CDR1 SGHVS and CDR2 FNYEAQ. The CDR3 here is CASSIGQAGEQYF. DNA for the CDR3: TGTGCCAGCAGCATTGGACAGGCAGGCGAGCAGTACTTC.

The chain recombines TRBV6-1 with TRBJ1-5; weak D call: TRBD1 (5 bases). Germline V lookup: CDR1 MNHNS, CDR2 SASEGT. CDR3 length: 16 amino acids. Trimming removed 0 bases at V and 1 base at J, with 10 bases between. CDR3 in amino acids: CASSEAYRISNQPQHF. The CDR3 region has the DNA TGTGCCAGCAGTGAAGCGTACAGGATCAGCAATCAGCCCCAGCATTTT.

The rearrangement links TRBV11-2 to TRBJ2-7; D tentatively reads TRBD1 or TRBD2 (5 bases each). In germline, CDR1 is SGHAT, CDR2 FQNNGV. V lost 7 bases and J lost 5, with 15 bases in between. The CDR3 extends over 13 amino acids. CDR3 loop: CASTLGVTNEQYF. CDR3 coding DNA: TGTGCCAGCACCTTGGGGGTGACTAACGAGCAGTACTTC.

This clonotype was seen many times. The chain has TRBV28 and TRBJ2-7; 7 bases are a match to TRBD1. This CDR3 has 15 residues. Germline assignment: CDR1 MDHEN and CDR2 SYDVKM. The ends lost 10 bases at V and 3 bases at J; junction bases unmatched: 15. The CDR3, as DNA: TGTGCCACAAAATCGTCAGGACAGGCCGGCTACGAGCAGTACTTC. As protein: CATKSSGQAGYEQYF.

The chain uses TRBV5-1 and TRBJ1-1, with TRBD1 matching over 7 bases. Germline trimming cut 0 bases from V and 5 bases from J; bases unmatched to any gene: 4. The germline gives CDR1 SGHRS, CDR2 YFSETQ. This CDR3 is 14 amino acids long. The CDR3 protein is CASSLGQGETEAFF. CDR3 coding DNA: TGCGCCAGCAGCTTGGGACAGGGTGAAACTGAAGCTTTCTTT.

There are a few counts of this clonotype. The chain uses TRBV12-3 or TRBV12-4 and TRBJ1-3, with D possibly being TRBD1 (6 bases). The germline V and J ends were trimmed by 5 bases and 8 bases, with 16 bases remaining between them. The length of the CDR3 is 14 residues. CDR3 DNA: TGTGCCAGCAGTAGGGACACGTCGCTGGACACCATATATTTT. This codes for CASSRDTSLDTIYF.

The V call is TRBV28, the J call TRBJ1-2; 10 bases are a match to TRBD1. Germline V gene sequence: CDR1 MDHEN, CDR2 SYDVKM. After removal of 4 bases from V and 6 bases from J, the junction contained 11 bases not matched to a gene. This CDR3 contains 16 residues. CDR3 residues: CASSSLRDRGEDGYTF. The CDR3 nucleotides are TGTGCCAGCAGTTCCCTCCGGGACAGGGGTGAGGATGGCTACACCTTC.

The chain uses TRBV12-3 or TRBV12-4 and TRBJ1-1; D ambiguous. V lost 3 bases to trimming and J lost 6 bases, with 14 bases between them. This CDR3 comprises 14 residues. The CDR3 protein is CASSFNAVGAEAFF. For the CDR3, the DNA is TGTGCCAGCAGTTTCAATGCGGTAGGAGCTGAAGCTTTCTTT.

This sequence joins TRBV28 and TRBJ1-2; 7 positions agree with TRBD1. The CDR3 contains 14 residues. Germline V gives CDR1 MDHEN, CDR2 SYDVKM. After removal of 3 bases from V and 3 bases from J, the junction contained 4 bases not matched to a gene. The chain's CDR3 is CASSFTGDYYGYTF. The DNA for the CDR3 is TGTGCCAGCAGTTTCACAGGGGACTACTATGGCTACACCTTC.

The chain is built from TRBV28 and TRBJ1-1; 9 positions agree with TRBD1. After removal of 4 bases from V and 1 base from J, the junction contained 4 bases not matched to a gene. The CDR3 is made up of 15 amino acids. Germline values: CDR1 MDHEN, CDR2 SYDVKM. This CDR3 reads CASSSDRGQNTEAFF. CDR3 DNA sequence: TGTGCCAGCAGTTCGGACAGGGGCCAGAACACTGAAGCTTTCTTT.

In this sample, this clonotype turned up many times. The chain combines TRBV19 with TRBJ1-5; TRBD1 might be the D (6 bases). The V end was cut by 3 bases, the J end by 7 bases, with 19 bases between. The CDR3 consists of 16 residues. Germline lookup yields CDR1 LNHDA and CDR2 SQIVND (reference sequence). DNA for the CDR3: TGTGCCAGTAGTATCGGGGACACTCAAAAGGGACAGCCCCAGCATTTT. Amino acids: CASSIGDTQKGQPQHF.

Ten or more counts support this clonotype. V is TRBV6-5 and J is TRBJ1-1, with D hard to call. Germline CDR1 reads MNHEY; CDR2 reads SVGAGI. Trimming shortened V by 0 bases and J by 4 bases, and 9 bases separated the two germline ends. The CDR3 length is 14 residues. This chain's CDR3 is CASSYSKGSTEAFF. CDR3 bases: TGTGCCAGCAGTTACTCGAAGGGTTCCACTGAAGCTTTCTTT.

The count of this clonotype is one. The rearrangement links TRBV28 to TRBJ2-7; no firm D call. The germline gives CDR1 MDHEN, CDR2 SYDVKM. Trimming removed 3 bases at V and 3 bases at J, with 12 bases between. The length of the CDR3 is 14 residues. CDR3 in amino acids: CASSFHQEGYEQYF. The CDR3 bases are TGTGCCAGCAGTTTTCACCAGGAAGGCTACGAGCAGTACTTC. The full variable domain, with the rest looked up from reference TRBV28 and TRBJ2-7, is DVKVTQSSRYLVKRTGEKVFLECVQDMDHENMFWYRQDPGLGLRLIYFSYDVKMKEKGDIPEGYSVSREKKERFSLILESASTNQTSMYLCASSFHQEGYEQYFGPGTRLTVT.